Each of the 26 T cell receptor beta chains below was sequenced from the same sample in a study of blood T cell repertoires in COVID-19 (dated by TCRdb to the early 2020s). Library preparation was by the immunoSEQ multiplex PCR assay. TCRdb holds this immuneACCESS table with in-frame rearrangements only. Some clones are missing; in checked studies, unresolved V genes explain under half, and the rest has no known cause. In all, the sample holds roughly 140,000 clones, and approximately 84% of those were seen once. Roughly 2.3% of the sample is held by the ten biggest clonotypes. The material sequenced was peripheral blood. The receptors here all came from a man between 65 and 85 years old with acute or convalescent COVID-19.

With respect to this clone: The junction departs from germline at one end; a sequencing error may be responsible. The V call is TRBV7-7, the J call TRBJ2-2, with D possibly matching TRBD1 (6 bases). The CDR3 contains 16 residues. Per the germline V gene, CDR1 is SSHAT and CDR2 is FNYEAQ (reference sequence). The CDR3 DNA reads TGTGCTAGCAGCGTACAGGGAATATCGAACACCGGGGAGCTGTTTTTT. Protein: CASSVQGISNTGELFF.

This chain links TRBV28 with TRBJ2-2, with unresolved D. Germline values: CDR1 MDHEN, CDR2 SYDVKM. The CDR3 length is 14 residues. Trimming took off 8 bases at V and 1 base at J, with 11 bases between the two ends. The CDR3 spells CASGVSGNTGELFF. The CDR3 DNA reads as TGTGCCAGCGGAGTTTCGGGGAACACCGGGGAGCTGTTTTTT.

The CDR3 sequence: CATSSSQFRGLPQSRTF. CDR3 coding DNA: TGTGCCACCAGTAGTTCCCAATTTCGAGGGTTGCCCCAGTCGCGCACCTTC. The chain has TRBV15 and TRBJ1-2; D is unresolved. Germline CDR1 and CDR2: LNHNV and YYDKDF (reference sequence). The ends were cut back, 6 bases at V and 13 bases at J, with 33 bases in the middle. This CDR3 spans 17 amino acids.

This clone was seen just once. The genes are TRBV9 and TRBJ1-6, with no clear D. Germline loops: CDR1 SGDLS, CDR2 YYNGEE. V was clipped by 4 bases and J by 9 bases, with 14 bases between them. The length of the CDR3 is 14 residues. Here the CDR3 reads CASSLREWGSPLHF. CDR3 in DNA: TGTGCCAGCAGCCTCCGGGAGTGGGGTTCACCCCTCCACTTT.

The chain has TRBV9 and TRBJ2-7, with D possibly being TRBD1 (6 bases). This CDR3 spans 15 amino acids. CDR1 is SGDLS, CDR2 YYNGEE, per germline. Trimming removed 0 bases from V and 12 bases from J, with 22 bases in between. The CDR3 DNA sequence: TGTGCCAGCAGCGTAGACAACCAACAGAACAGGGTACGGTACTTC. It translates to CASSVDNQQNRVRYF.

This clone was seen repeatedly, ten times or more. This chain uses TRBV2 with TRBJ2-7, with TRBD1 matching over 7 bases. From germline, CDR1 is SNHLY and CDR2 FYNNEI. This CDR3 region has 13 residues. J lost 7 bases, V lost 6 bases, and 9 bases had no gene match. The CDR3 here is CASSEGAIREQYF. CDR3 DNA: TGTGCCAGCAGCGAGGGGGCGATTAGGGAGCAGTACTTC.

The rearrangement links TRBV27 to TRBJ2-7; the D gene is possibly TRBD2 (7 bases). The CDR3 consists of 14 residues. From germline, CDR1 is MNHEY and CDR2 SMNVEV (reference sequence). V lost 0 bases and J 7 bases, leaving 13 bases between the germline ends. The CDR3 here is CASSLSGGAGEQYF. As DNA, the CDR3 is TGTGCCAGCAGTTTATCGGGGGGGGCTGGTGAGCAGTACTTC.

The rearrangement uses TRBV2 and TRBJ2-5; D call uncertain. This CDR3 comprises 12 residues. Trimming stripped 7 bases from V and 1 base from J, with 7 bases between. Germline lookup yields CDR1 SNHLY and CDR2 FYNNEI. The CDR3 sequence is CASKLGQETQYF. The DNA of the CDR3 is TGTGCCAGCAAGCTCGGCCAAGAGACCCAGTACTTC.

The V and J genes are TRBV9 and TRBJ2-5; D is perhaps TRBD1 (6 bases). CDR1 and CDR2 from the germline V gene are SGDLS and YYNGEE. The V end lost 4 bases, the J end lost 5 bases, and 9 bases lay between the germline ends. CDR3 size: 12 residues. In DNA form, the CDR3 reads TGTGCCAGCAGCTCAGGGGAGGAGACCCAGTACTTC. This sequence encodes CASSSGEETQYF.

This clone was counted once. The chain links TRBV3-1 (or the pseudogene TRBV3-2) to TRBJ2-6; the D is unclear. From germline, CDR1 is LGHDT and CDR2 YNNKEL (reference sequence). V lost 0 bases to trimming and J lost 0 bases, with 9 bases between them. The CDR3 has 17 residues. As DNA, the CDR3 is TGTGCCAGCAGCCAAGATCCCCGGTCCTCTGGGGCCAACGTCCTGACTTTC. Protein product: CASSQDPRSSGANVLTF.

J is TRBJ2-7 and V is TRBV10-3; 7 positions agree with TRBD1. Germline assignment: CDR1 ENHRY and CDR2 SYGVKD. The CDR3 is 13 amino acids. J gave up 3 bases and V 7 bases, and 6 bases lay outside the gene matches. DNA for the CDR3: TGTGCCATCACCCGGGACAGCCGCTACGAGCAGTACTTC. It is translated as CAITRDSRYEQYF.

This chain joins TRBV18 and TRBJ1-1; D unresolved. V gave up 3 bases and J gave up 0 bases, with 5 bases separating them. The CDR3 is 13 amino acids. In germline, CDR1 is KGHSH, CDR2 LQKENI. The CDR3 protein is CASSPLLNTEAFF. In DNA form, the CDR3 reads TGTGCCAGCTCACCCCTTTTGAACACTGAAGCTTTCTTT.

The chain is built from TRBV24-1 and TRBJ2-3; perhaps TRBD1 as D (7 bases). Trimming took off 3 bases at V and 2 bases at J, with 14 bases between the two ends. The CDR3 runs to 16 residues. Per germline, CDR1 KGHDR and CDR2 SFDVKD. For the CDR3, the DNA is TGTGCCACCAGTGATCCAGGGGGGAGAGCCACAGATACGCAGTATTTT. This translates into CATSDPGGRATDTQYF.

This clone was counted a single time. The chain links TRBV19 to TRBJ2-7; 10 bases fit TRBD1. Per germline, CDR1 LNHDA and CDR2 SQIVND (reference sequence). The V gene end was trimmed by 4 bases and the J gene end by 3 bases; junction bases not matched to a gene: 3. CDR3 size: 14 residues. In DNA, the CDR3 is TGTGCCAGTAGTACGGACAGGGGGAGCTACGAGCAGTACTTC. Translation gives CASSTDRGSYEQYF.

This chain connects TRBV28 to TRBJ2-2; 10 bases agree with TRBD2. The J segment lost 7 bases and the V segment lost 6 bases, leaving 14 bases of the junction unmatched. The germline V gene encodes CDR1 MDHEN and CDR2 SYDVKM. The CDR3 runs 17 residues. DNA for the CDR3: TGTGCCAGCAGCAGAGGAGGGGTAGCGGGGGGACGCGGGGAGCTGTTTTTT. Its translation: CASSRGGVAGGRGELFF. Full variable domain (outside the CDR3, taken from reference TRBV28 and TRBJ2-2): DVKVTQSSRYLVKRTGEKVFLECVQDMDHENMFWYRQDPGLGLRLIYFSYDVKMKEKGDIPEGYSVSREKKERFSLILESASTNQTSMYLCASSRGGVAGGRGELFFGEGSRLTVL.

V and J are TRBV27 and TRBJ2-7; 16 bases line up with TRBD2. Unmatched junction bases numbered 12, after V lost 4 bases and J lost 6 bases. This CDR3 contains 18 residues. In germline, CDR1 is MNHEY, CDR2 SMNVEV (reference sequence). The CDR3 nucleotides are TGTGCCAGCAGTTCAACCTTTGGGACTAGCGGGAGGGCGGGCGAGCAGTACTTC. This encodes CASSSTFGTSGRAGEQYF.

The chain has TRBV3-1 (or the pseudogene TRBV3-2) and TRBJ2-7; no clear D. This CDR3 is built from 13 residues. The V gene lost 0 bases and the J gene lost 5 bases, with 8 bases spanning the gap. Germline CDR1 reads LGHDT; CDR2 reads YNNKEL (reference sequence). CDR3 amino acids: CASSQESSHEQYF. In DNA form, the CDR3 reads TGTGCCAGCAGCCAAGAATCGTCTCACGAGCAGTACTTC.

The V gene is TRBV9, the J gene TRBJ1-1, with no clear D. There are 14 residues in the CDR3. Germline V gene lookup returns CDR1 SGDLS and CDR2 YYNGEE. The V end was cut by 3 bases, the J end by 8 bases, with 17 bases between. The CDR3 here is CASSGEVATSEAFF. CDR3 nucleotide sequence: TGTGCCAGCAGCGGAGAGGTGGCTACCTCCGAAGCTTTCTTT.

The chain recombines TRBV5-1 with TRBJ2-5; 12 positions match TRBD2. Trimming took 3 bases from V and 5 from J; bases not matched to a gene: 11. CDR3 length: 17 residues. CDR1 is SGHRS, CDR2 YFSETQ, per germline. CDR3 DNA sequence: TGCGCCAGCAGCTCGGCTAGCGGGGGGGCATATGAGGAGACCCAGTACTTC. Amino acid sequence: CASSSASGGAYEETQYF.

V and J are TRBV28 and TRBJ2-1; 7 nucleotides agree with TRBD2. The J segment lost 6 bases and the V segment lost 9 bases, leaving 8 bases of the junction unmatched. Germline V gives CDR1 MDHEN, CDR2 SYDVKM. This CDR3 contains 13 residues. In nucleotides, the CDR3 is TGTGCCAGTTCGGGAGGACCTTTCAATGAGCAGTTCTTC. As protein: CASSGGPFNEQFF.

The chain recombines TRBV19 with TRBJ1-1; D is perhaps TRBD1 (6 bases). Trimming shortened V by 9 bases and J by 2 bases, and 13 bases separated the two germline ends. The length of the CDR3 is 13 residues. Germline values: CDR1 LNHDA, CDR2 SQIVND (reference sequence). The CDR3 is CASEQGVNTEAFF. DNA of the CDR3: TGTGCCAGCGAACAGGGAGTTAACACTGAAGCTTTCTTT. The complete variable domain, with remaining parts taken from reference TRBV19 and TRBJ1-1, reads DGGITQSPKYLFRKEGQNVTLSCEQNLNHDAMYWYRQDPGQGLRLIYYSQIVNDFQKGDIAEGYSVSREKKESFPLTVTSAQKNPTAFYLCASEQGVNTEAFFGQGTRLTVV.

J is TRBJ2-5 and V is TRBV28, with D unresolved. This CDR3 contains 14 residues. V was cut by 1 base and J by 2 bases, with 8 bases left in between. Germline V gene lookup returns CDR1 MDHEN and CDR2 SYDVKM. DNA for the CDR3: TGTGCCAGCAGTTTATTGGCACGTCAAGAGACCCAGTACTTC. Encoded protein: CASSLLARQETQYF. The full variable domain, completed using reference TRBV28 and TRBJ2-5, is DVKVTQSSRYLVKRTGEKVFLECVQDMDHENMFWYRQDPGLGLRLIYFSYDVKMKEKGDIPEGYSVSREKKERFSLILESASTNQTSMYLCASSLLARQETQYFGPGTRLLVL.

This rearrangement joins TRBV19 to TRBJ2-1; 13 positions match TRBD2. This CDR3 region has 15 residues. V trimming: 5 bases; J trimming: 6 bases; junction bases outside the gene matches: 4. CDR1 is LNHDA and CDR2 is SQIVND in the germline V gene (reference sequence). CDR3 coding DNA: TGTGCCAGTAGTCCCCGACTAGCGGGAGGCAATGAGCAGTTCTTC. Translating it yields CASSPRLAGGNEQFF.

The gene calls are TRBV5-1 and TRBJ2-1; 12 bases map to TRBD2. The CDR3 runs 15 residues. The trim removed 0 bases at V and 10 bases at J, leaving 5 bases unmatched. Germline lookup yields CDR1 SGHRS and CDR2 YFSETQ. In nucleotides, the CDR3 is TGCGCCAGCAGCTTGGAAGGACTAGCGGGAAGGGAGCAGTTCTTC. It encodes CASSLEGLAGREQFF.

As regards this clone: The germline gene is not matched at one end of the junction; a read error may be the cause. The CDR3 is CASRATGEDTEELFF. CDR3 in DNA: TGCGCCAGCAGAGCGACAGGCGAGGATACCGAGGAGCTGTTTTTT. V is TRBV5-1 and J is TRBJ2-2; TRBD1 might be the D (6 bases). CDR1 is SGHRS and CDR2 is YFSETQ in the germline V gene. The CDR3 has 15 residues. The whole variable domain, filled in from reference TRBV5-1 and TRBJ2-2, reads KAGVTQTPRYLIKTRGQQVTLSCSPISGHRSVSWYQQTPGQGLQFLFEYFSETQRNKGNFPGRFSGRQFSNSRSEMNVSTLELGDSALYLCASRATGEDTEELFFGEGSRLTVL.

This chain joins TRBV5-1 and TRBJ2-3; maybe TRBD1 (6 bases). The CDR3 loop spans 17 amino acids. The V end was cut by 2 bases, the J end by 3 bases, with 19 bases between. CDR1 SGHRS and CDR2 YFSETQ come from the germline V gene. CDR3 loop: CASSLGRGQGMTDTQYF. CDR3 bases: TGCGCCAGCAGCTTAGGTCGCGGGCAGGGGATGACAGATACGCAGTATTTT.